The 28 T cell receptor beta chains below come from one sample, sequenced in a study of CD8 T cells in Susac syndrome. An input of about 0.5 to 1 ug of RNA was subjected to reverse transcription using random hexamers. TCRdb itself ran the immunoSEQ multiplex PCR reads through MiXCR, one entry per CDR3 protein. The data contain 200,000 or so distinct CDR3 sequences, more than 90% of them singletons. The sample was CD4+ T cells from PBMCs. The receptors were gathered from a human donor with multiple sclerosis.

This chain links TRBV3-1 with TRBJ1-5; tentative D call: TRBD1 (5 bases). This CDR3 is 14 amino acids long. Germline CDR1 and CDR2: LGHDT and YNNKEL (reference sequence). V was shortened by 1 base and J by 6 bases, with 10 bases between the two germline ends. CDR3: CASSQGGRGQPQHF. CDR3 coding DNA: TGTGCCAGCAGCCAAGGGGGACGGGGTCAGCCCCAGCATTTT.

This rearrangement joins TRBV27 to TRBJ1-1; D unclear. Germline V gene data show CDR1 as MNHEY and CDR2 as SMNVEV (reference sequence). The CDR3 has 11 residues. Trimming took off 4 bases at V and 7 bases at J, with 7 bases between the two ends. The CDR3 protein is CASSSDGEAFF. CDR3 coding DNA: TGTGCCAGCAGTTCGGACGGTGAAGCTTTCTTT.

The chain joins TRBV12-3 or TRBV12-4 to TRBJ2-7; D call uncertain. The CDR3 totals 11 residues. The V gene lost 1 base and the J gene lost 10 bases, with 8 bases spanning the gap. The DNA of the CDR3 is TGTGCCAGCAGTTTAGGGGCCCGTCAGTACTTC. Encoded protein: CASSLGARQYF.

This clonotype was found once. The CDR3 sequence: CASSPAGIGREAFF. In nucleotides, the CDR3 is TGTGCCAGCTCACCGGCCGGGATAGGTCGTGAAGCTTTCTTT. This chain joins TRBV18 and TRBJ1-1; D is unclear. Germline V gene data show CDR1 as KGHSH and CDR2 as LQKENI. Trimming left V 3 bases short and J 7 bases short, with 15 bases between. There are 14 residues in the CDR3.

This clonotype was detected once. The chain joins TRBV30 to TRBJ1-1; D remains ambiguous. V shed 2 bases and J shed 7 bases, with 11 bases lying between them. The CDR3 contains 12 residues. The germline CDR1 and CDR2 sequences are GTSNPN and SVGIG (reference sequence). The CDR3 sequence: CAWSSTPGEAFF. Here the CDR3 DNA reads TGTGCCTGGAGTTCTACACCCGGTGAAGCTTTCTTT.

This clonotype was detected once. V is TRBV9 and J is TRBJ2-3, with TRBD2 as a possible D gene (6 bases). Germline V gene lookup returns CDR1 SGDLS and CDR2 YYNGEE. V was pared by 0 bases and J by 3 bases, with 14 bases between. This CDR3 comprises 16 residues. CDR3 sequence reads: CASSVDVPGVTDTQYF. As DNA, the CDR3 is TGTGCCAGCAGCGTAGATGTACCGGGAGTAACAGATACGCAGTATTTT.

The chain is built from TRBV9 and TRBJ2-5; TRBD2 matches at 10 bases. The CDR3 contains 15 residues. Germline CDR1 and CDR2: SGDLS and YYNGEE. Unmatched junction bases numbered 4, after V lost 0 bases and J lost 5 bases. CDR3 region: CASSVGTSGGETQYF. CDR3 sequence (DNA): TGTGCCAGCAGCGTAGGGACTAGCGGTGGGGAGACCCAGTACTTC.

This clonotype appeared once. The V gene is TRBV20-1, the J gene TRBJ2-7; D gene ambiguous. The length of the CDR3 is 12 residues. Germline-derived CDR1 and CDR2 are DFQATT and SNEGSKA (reference sequence). V was cut by 6 bases and J by 6 bases, with 15 bases left in between. The CDR3 bases are TGCAGTGCCACACATAGGGAAGGCGAGCAGTACTTC. Amino acid sequence: CSATHREGEQYF.

This clonotype was picked up one time. The chain links TRBV20-1 to TRBJ2-7, with D maybe TRBD2 (6 bases). The germline CDR1 and CDR2 sequences are DFQATT and SNEGSKA (reference sequence). The CDR3 runs to 13 residues. Trimming shortened V by 6 bases and J by 5 bases, and 17 bases separated the two germline ends. CDR3 amino acids: CSARRGLVNEQYF. CDR3 DNA: TGCAGTGCCAGGCGGGGACTGGTTAACGAGCAGTACTTC.

CDR3 region: CATSRDVFSGANVLTF. The CDR3 DNA is TGTGCCACCAGCAGAGATGTCTTCTCTGGGGCCAACGTCCTGACTTTC. The genes are TRBV15 and TRBJ2-6; D not certain. CDR1 is LNHNV, CDR2 YYDKDF, per germline (reference sequence). This CDR3 is 16 amino acids long. V was shortened by 0 bases and J by 0 bases, with 6 bases between the two germline ends.

The chain is built from TRBV2 and TRBJ1-5; 7 bases match TRBD1. With V trimmed by 5 bases and J by 0 bases, 10 bases remained unmatched. CDR1 and CDR2 from the germline V gene are SNHLY and FYNNEI. This CDR3 has 17 residues. The CDR3 sequence: CASSRTGDPNSNQPQHF. The CDR3 DNA reads as TGTGCCAGCAGTCGGACAGGTGATCCTAATAGCAATCAGCCCCAGCATTTT.

This clonotype was recorded only once. This chain connects TRBV12-3 or TRBV12-4 to TRBJ1-5, with 10 bases that match TRBD1. The length of the CDR3 is 15 residues. V lost 6 bases and J lost 4; bases outside the gene matches: 6. The chain's CDR3 is CASSPVGQGNQPQHF. DNA of the CDR3: TGTGCCAGCAGCCCAGTGGGACAGGGGAATCAGCCCCAGCATTTT.

CDR3 residues: CATSDPGQSYGYTF. In nucleotides, the CDR3 is TGTGCCACCAGTGATCCGGGACAGAGCTATGGCTACACCTTC. The V call is TRBV24-1, the J call TRBJ1-2; TRBD1 matches 7 bases. CDR1 and CDR2 (germline): KGHDR, SFDVKD. J gave up 4 bases and V 3 bases, and 4 bases lay outside the gene matches. The CDR3 extends over 14 amino acids.

V and J are TRBV7-2 and TRBJ1-6; tentative D call: TRBD1 (6 bases). This CDR3 is 15 amino acids long. CDR1 and CDR2 from the germline V gene are SGHTA and FQGNSA. V gave up 4 bases and J gave up 13 bases, with 20 bases separating them. DNA of the CDR3: TGTGCCAGCAGCTACAGACAGGTCGCGGTTTCCCCCCTCCACTTT. The encoded protein is CASSYRQVAVSPLHF.

The J gene is TRBJ2-3, the V gene TRBV7-9, with D uncertain. V lost 2 bases and J 2 bases, leaving 5 bases between the germline ends. CDR1 is SEHNR, CDR2 FQNEAQ, per germline (reference sequence). The length of the CDR3 is 13 residues. CDR3 residues: CASSLSVTDTQYF. In DNA, the CDR3 is TGTGCCAGCAGCTTATCAGTCACAGATACGCAGTATTTT.

This sequence joins TRBV9 and TRBJ1-5, with 8 nucleotides matching TRBD1. The CDR3 has 15 amino acids. The junction had 4 bases not matched to a gene; V was cut back by 0 bases and J by 5 bases. Germline lookup yields CDR1 SGDLS and CDR2 YYNGEE. The CDR3 reads CASSVAPGQDQPQHF. The CDR3 DNA reads as TGTGCCAGCAGCGTAGCACCGGGACAGGATCAGCCCCAGCATTTT.

V and J are TRBV6-2 or TRBV6-3 and TRBJ1-1, with D possibly TRBD1 on 6 matching bases. Germline loops: CDR1 MNHEY, CDR2 SVGEGT. The V gene lost 6 bases and the J gene lost 10 bases, with 15 bases spanning the gap. The CDR3 is 12 amino acids. The CDR3 DNA follows: TGTGCCAGCAGCCCTACAGGGAGCGGAGCTTTCTTT. Translating it yields CASSPTGSGAFF.

This sequence joins TRBV9 and TRBJ2-1; 9 bases are shared with TRBD1. Germline V CDR1 and CDR2: SGDLS, YYNGEE. CDR3 size: 15 residues. V lost 4 bases to trimming and J lost 7 bases; unmatched junction nucleotides: 9. This chain's CDR3 is CASSPLGQGVNEQFF. The CDR3 bases are TGTGCCAGCAGCCCATTGGGACAGGGTGTGAATGAGCAGTTCTTC.

A note on this clonotype: The junction differs from germline at one of its ends, possibly a read error. The gene calls are TRBV4-1 and TRBJ1-1, with D tentatively TRBD1 (5 bases). Germline V CDR1 and CDR2: MGHRA, YSYEKL. This CDR3 is 16 amino acids long. The CDR3 loop is CASRQGPRGRGTEAFF. CDR3 in DNA: TGCGCCAGCAGACAAGGACCTAGGGGCCGGGGCACTGAAGCTTTCTTT.

This clonotype has more than one count but fewer than ten. The genes are TRBV3-1 and TRBJ1-2; 8 bases line up with TRBD1. V shed 4 bases, J shed 4 bases, and the junction held 5 bases outside the gene matches. The CDR3 is 14 residues long. CDR1 LGHDT and CDR2 YNNKEL come from the germline V gene (reference sequence). The chain's CDR3 is CASSRGQGGYGYTF. CDR3 nucleotides: TGTGCCAGCAGCCGTGGACAGGGCGGCTATGGCTACACCTTC.

This sequence joins TRBV18 and TRBJ2-7; D is perhaps TRBD2 (7 bases). The CDR3 loop spans 12 amino acids. V dropped 11 bases and J dropped 2 bases, with 13 bases sitting between them. Germline CDR1 and CDR2: KGHSH and LQKENI. The CDR3 sequence: CAGGGATYEQYF. For the CDR3, the DNA is TGTGCCGGGGGGGGCGCCACCTACGAGCAGTACTTC.

V is TRBV29-1 and J is TRBJ1-2; D is ambiguous. Trimming pared 4 bases from V and 0 bases from J, leaving 12 bases between. This CDR3 contains 14 residues. Germline lookup yields CDR1 SQVTM and CDR2 ANQGSEA. The CDR3 spells CSVAYSTTNYGYTF. The CDR3 nucleotides read TGCAGCGTTGCGTACAGCACTACTAACTATGGCTACACCTTC.

The gene calls are TRBV7-2 and TRBJ2-3, with no clear D. Germline V gives CDR1 SGHTA, CDR2 FQGNSA. The CDR3 loop spans 18 amino acids. Trimming left V 0 bases short and J 1 base short, with 17 bases between. In nucleotides, the CDR3 is TGTGCCAGCAGCTTAGCCCGTCCTAGTCCACTCGGCACAGATACGCAGTATTTT. Residues: CASSLARPSPLGTDTQYF.

The chain couples TRBV29-1 to TRBJ2-7; D possibly corresponds to TRBD1 (6 bases). Germline CDR1 reads SQVTM; CDR2 reads ANQGSEA. The germline V and J ends were trimmed by 7 bases and 2 bases, with 15 bases remaining between them. The CDR3 extends over 13 amino acids. The CDR3 nucleotides read TGCAGCGCCAGACGGGACACCGCCTACGAGCAGTACTTC. Its translation is CSARRDTAYEQYF.

The chain uses TRBV2 and TRBJ2-7; 9 bases are a match to TRBD2. V was pared by 3 bases and J by 3 bases, with 9 bases of the junction left unmatched. Looked up from germline, CDR1 is SNHLY and CDR2 is FYNNEI. CDR3 length equals 16 residues. CDR3 nucleotides: TGTGCCAGCAGTGAGGGAAGTAGCGGGAGACTCTACGAGCAGTACTTC. Amino acids: CASSEGSSGRLYEQYF.

V gene TRBV7-3 combines with J gene TRBJ2-5; D possibly corresponds to TRBD2 (5 bases). Trimming shortened V by 10 bases and J by 0 bases, and 12 bases separated the two germline ends. CDR3 length: 13 amino acids. Germline V gives CDR1 SGHTA, CDR2 FQGTGA. In DNA, the CDR3 is TGTGCCACCGCGGGCGGACACCAAGAGACCCAGTACTTC. Translation: CATAGGHQETQYF.

The CDR3 DNA reads as TGTGCCAGCAGTTCAGGGGGCGCGGGTGAATACGAGCAGTACTTC. It specifies CASSSGGAGEYEQYF. The chain is built from TRBV27 and TRBJ2-7, with 8 bases matching TRBD1. This CDR3 comprises 15 residues. Losses at the gene ends were 4 bases for V and 4 bases for J; bases not matched to a gene: 9. From germline, CDR1 is MNHEY and CDR2 SMNVEV (reference sequence).

This clonotype was counted a few times. The CDR3 is CASSPSSGANVLTF. The CDR3 bases are TGTGCCAGCAGCCCCAGCTCTGGGGCCAACGTCCTGACTTTC. The V gene is TRBV14, the J gene TRBJ2-6; D ambiguous. Trimming took off 4 bases at V and 0 bases at J, with 4 bases between the two ends. Germline V CDR1 and CDR2: SGHDN, FVKESK. The CDR3 is 14 amino acids.